The present T cell receptor beta chain was sequenced within a study of vaccination effects on CD4 cells after COVID-19. Study observations and caveats: Cross-reactivity with common cold coronaviruses was shown by only 1 of 255 vaccine-induced clones in healthy vaccinees.

This clone was seen just once. Its target is unknown. Before sequencing took place, the ViraFEST assay used viral peptide pools to expand antigen-specific CD4+ T cells. Cultured cells yielded isolated CD4+ T cells after 10 days. None of these healthy vaccinees had been infected with SARS-CoV-2 before vaccination. At days 3 and 7, half of the medium was exchanged for IL-2 medium. Generated by immunoSEQ multiplex PCR, the TCRdb table keeps only in-frame clones and is missing some. The table records 20,000 to 25,000 clones, 73% of them present only once. The sequence came from a human donor who received a COVID-19 vaccine. The sample here was CD4+ T cells from PBMCs cultured with HCoV-229E spike peptides, taken before COVID-19 vaccination.

In nucleotides, the CDR3 is TGTGCCAGCACCCTGGACAGGGACACTGAAGCTTTCTTT. Its translation: CASTLDRDTEAFF. The chain combines TRBV12-3 or TRBV12-4 with TRBJ1-1; TRBD1 agrees at 8 bases. V gave up 7 bases and J gave up 3 bases; unmatched junction bases: 4. There are 13 residues in the CDR3.